This T cell receptor (beta chain) was identified during a study of T-cell reconstitution after alpha-beta-depleted transplantation in children. Germline V gene lookup returns CDR1 MNHEY and CDR2 SVGAGI. CDR3 length: 14 residues. The V end lost 3 bases, the J end lost 3 bases, and 11 bases lay between the germline ends. Library preparation (for TCRbeta) was performed with unique molecular identifiers. TCRdb called the PCR reads again in MiXCR, with one record for every CDR3 protein. The sample lists some 550,000 distinct CDR3 sequences; around 16% were seen once. The input for sequencing was PBMCs from the stem cell graft donor, taken from the stem cell graft. This clonotype originated in a human donor who donated a stem cell graft to a child with acute lymphoblastic leukemia. This chain connects TRBV6-5 to TRBJ1-2; no firm D call. This CDR3 is CASSYLMRDYGYTF. Written as DNA, the CDR3 is TGTGCCAGCAGTTATCTTATGAGGGACTATGGCTACACCTTC.